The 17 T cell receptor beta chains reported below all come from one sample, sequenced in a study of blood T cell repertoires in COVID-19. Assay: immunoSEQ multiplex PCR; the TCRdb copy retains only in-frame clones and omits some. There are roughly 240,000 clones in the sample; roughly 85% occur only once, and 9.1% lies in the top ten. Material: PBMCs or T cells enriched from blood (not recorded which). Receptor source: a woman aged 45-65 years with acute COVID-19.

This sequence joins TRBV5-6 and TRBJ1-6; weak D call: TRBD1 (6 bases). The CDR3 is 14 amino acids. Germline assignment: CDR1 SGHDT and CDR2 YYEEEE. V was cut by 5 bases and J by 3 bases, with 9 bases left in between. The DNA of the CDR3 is TGTGCCAGCAGACAGGGCCTCTATAATTCACCCCTCCACTTT. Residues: CASRQGLYNSPLHF.

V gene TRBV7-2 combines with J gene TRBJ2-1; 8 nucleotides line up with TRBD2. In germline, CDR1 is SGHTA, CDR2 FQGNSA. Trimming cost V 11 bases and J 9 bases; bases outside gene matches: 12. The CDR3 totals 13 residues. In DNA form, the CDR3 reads TGTGCCCCCCGGGCGGGGGGCGCGGGTGAGCAGTTCTTC. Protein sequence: CAPRAGGAGEQFF. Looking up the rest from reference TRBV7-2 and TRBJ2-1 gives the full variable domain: GAGVSQSPSNKVTEKGKDVELRCDPISGHTALYWYRQSLGQGLEFLIYFQGNSAPDKSGLPSDRFSAERTGGSVSTLTIQRTQQEDSAVYLCAPRAGGAGEQFFGPGTRLTVL.

CDR3 region: CASSLESSGDYEQYF. CDR3 DNA: TGTGCCAGCAGCTTAGAGAGTAGCGGCGACTACGAGCAGTACTTC. The chain recombines TRBV11-2 with TRBJ2-7, with D maybe TRBD2 (6 bases). The CDR3 runs to 15 residues. The V and J ends lost 0 bases and 3 bases respectively, with 12 bases between them. CDR1 is SGHAT and CDR2 is FQNNGV in the germline V gene.

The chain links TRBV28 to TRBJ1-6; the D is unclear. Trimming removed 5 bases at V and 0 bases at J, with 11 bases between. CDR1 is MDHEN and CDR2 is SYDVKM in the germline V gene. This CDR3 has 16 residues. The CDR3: CASSPQKSSYNSPLHF. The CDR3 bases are TGTGCCAGCAGTCCCCAAAAGAGCTCCTATAATTCACCCCTCCACTTT. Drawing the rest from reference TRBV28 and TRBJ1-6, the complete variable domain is DVKVTQSSRYLVKRTGEKVFLECVQDMDHENMFWYRQDPGLGLRLIYFSYDVKMKEKGDIPEGYSVSREKKERFSLILESASTNQTSMYLCASSPQKSSYNSPLHFGNGTRLTVT.

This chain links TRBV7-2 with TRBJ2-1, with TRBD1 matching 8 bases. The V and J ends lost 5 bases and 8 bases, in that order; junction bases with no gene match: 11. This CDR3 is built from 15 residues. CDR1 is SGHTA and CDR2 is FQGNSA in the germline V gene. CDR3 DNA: TGTGCCAGCAGCCTCGACAGGGGACGAGGCGATGAGCAGTTCTTC. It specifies CASSLDRGRGDEQFF.

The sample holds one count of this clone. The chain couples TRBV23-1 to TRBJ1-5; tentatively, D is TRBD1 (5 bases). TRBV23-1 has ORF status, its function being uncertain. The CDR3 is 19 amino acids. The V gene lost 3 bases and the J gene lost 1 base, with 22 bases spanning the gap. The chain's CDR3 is CASSHPTGTSLRSNQPQHF. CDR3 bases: TGCGCCAGCAGTCACCCTACCGGGACTTCTCTTAGGAGCAATCAGCCCCAGCATTTT.

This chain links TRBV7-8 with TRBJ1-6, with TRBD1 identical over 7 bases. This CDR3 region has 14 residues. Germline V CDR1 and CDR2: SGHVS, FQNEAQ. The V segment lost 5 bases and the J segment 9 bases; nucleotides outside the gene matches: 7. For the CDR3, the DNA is TGTGCCAGCAGCGCAATACAGGGGAGTTCACCCCTCCACTTT. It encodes CASSAIQGSSPLHF. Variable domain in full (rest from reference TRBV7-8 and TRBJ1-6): GAGVSQSPRYKVAKRGQDVALRCDPISGHVSLFWYQQALGQGPEFLTYFQNEAQLDKSGLPSDRFFAERPEGSVSTLKIQRTQQEDSAVYLCASSAIQGSSPLHFGNGTRLTVT.

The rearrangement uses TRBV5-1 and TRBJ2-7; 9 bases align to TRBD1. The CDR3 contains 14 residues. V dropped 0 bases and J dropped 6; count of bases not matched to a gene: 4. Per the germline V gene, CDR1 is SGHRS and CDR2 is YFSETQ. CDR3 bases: TGCGCCAGCAGCTTGGGCGACAGGGGGTCCGAGCAGTACTTC. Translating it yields CASSLGDRGSEQYF.

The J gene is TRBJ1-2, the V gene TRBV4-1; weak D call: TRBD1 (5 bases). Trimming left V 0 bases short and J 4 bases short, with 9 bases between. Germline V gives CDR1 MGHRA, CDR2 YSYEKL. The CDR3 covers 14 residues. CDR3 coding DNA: TGCGCCAGCAGCCAAGATTCCGGGGGCTATGGCTACACCTTC. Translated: CASSQDSGGYGYTF.

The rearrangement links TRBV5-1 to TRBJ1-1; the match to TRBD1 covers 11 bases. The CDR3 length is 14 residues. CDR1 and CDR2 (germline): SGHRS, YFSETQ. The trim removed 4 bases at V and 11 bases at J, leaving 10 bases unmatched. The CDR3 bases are TGCGCCAGCAGCCCGGGACAGGGGGAAAGTGATGCTTTCTTT. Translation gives CASSPGQGESDAFF.

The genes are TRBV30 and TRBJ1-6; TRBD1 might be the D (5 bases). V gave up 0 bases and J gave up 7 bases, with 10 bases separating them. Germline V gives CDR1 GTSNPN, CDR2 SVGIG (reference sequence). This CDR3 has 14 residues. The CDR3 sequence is CAWSVPGGNSPLHF. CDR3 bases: TGTGCCTGGAGTGTCCCCGGGGGGAATTCACCCCTCCACTTT. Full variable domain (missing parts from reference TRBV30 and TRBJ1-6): SQTIHQWPATLVQPVGSPLSLECTVEGTSNPNLYWYRQAAGRGLQLLFYSVGIGQISSEVPQNLSASRPQDRQFILSSKKLLLSDSGFYLCAWSVPGGNSPLHFGNGTRLTVT.

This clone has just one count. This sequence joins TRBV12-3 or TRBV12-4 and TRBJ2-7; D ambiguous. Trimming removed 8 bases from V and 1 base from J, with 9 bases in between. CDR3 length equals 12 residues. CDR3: CASGPFSYEQYF. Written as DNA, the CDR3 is TGTGCCAGCGGCCCTTTTTCCTACGAGCAGTACTTC.

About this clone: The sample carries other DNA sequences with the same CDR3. In nucleotides, the CDR3 is TGCGCCAGCAGCCAAGAAGGGGGAACTGAAGCTTTCTTT. Protein: CASSQEGGTEAFF. The chain links TRBV4-3 to TRBJ1-1; possibly TRBD1 for D (6 bases). The germline V and J ends were trimmed by 0 bases and 5 bases, with 7 bases remaining between them. The germline CDR1 and CDR2 sequences are LGHNA and YSLEER. The CDR3 runs 13 residues.

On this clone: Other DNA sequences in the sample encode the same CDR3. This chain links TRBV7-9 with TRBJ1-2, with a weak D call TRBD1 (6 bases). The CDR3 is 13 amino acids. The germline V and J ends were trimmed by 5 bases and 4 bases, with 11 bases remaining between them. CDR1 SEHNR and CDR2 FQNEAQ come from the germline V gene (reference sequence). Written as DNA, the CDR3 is TGTGCCAGCAGCGAGACAGGATTCTATGGCTACACCTTC. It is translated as CASSETGFYGYTF.

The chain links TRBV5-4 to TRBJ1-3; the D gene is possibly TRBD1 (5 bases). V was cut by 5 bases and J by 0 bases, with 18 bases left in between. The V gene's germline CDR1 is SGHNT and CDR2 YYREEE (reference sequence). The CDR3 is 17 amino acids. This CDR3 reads CASSRAGGEFSGNTIYF. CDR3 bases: TGTGCCAGCAGTCGAGCAGGAGGGGAGTTCTCTGGAAACACCATATATTTT. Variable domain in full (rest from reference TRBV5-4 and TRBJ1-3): ETGVTQSPTHLIKTRGQQVTLRCSSQSGHNTVSWYQQALGQGPQFIFQYYREEENGRGNFPPRFSGLQFPNYSSELNVNALELDDSALYLCASSRAGGEFSGNTIYFGEGSWLTVV.

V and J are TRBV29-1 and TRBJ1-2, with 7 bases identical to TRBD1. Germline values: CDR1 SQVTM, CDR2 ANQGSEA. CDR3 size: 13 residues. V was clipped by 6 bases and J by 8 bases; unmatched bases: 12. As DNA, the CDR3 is TGCAGCGTCCCGGCAGGGGGAGTTGAGGGCTACACCTTC. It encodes CSVPAGGVEGYTF. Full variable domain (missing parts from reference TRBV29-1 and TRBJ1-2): SAVISQKPSRDICQRGTSLTIQCQVDSQVTMMFWYRQQPGQSLTLIATANQGSEATYESGFVIDKFPISRPNLTFSTLTVSNMSPEDSSIYLCSVPAGGVEGYTFGSGTRLTVV.

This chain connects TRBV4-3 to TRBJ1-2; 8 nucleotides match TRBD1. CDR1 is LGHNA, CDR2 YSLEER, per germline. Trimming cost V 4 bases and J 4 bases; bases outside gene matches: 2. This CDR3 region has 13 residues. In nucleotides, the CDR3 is TGCGCCAGCAGCCCAGGGGGCGTCTATGGCTACACCTTC. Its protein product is CASSPGGVYGYTF.